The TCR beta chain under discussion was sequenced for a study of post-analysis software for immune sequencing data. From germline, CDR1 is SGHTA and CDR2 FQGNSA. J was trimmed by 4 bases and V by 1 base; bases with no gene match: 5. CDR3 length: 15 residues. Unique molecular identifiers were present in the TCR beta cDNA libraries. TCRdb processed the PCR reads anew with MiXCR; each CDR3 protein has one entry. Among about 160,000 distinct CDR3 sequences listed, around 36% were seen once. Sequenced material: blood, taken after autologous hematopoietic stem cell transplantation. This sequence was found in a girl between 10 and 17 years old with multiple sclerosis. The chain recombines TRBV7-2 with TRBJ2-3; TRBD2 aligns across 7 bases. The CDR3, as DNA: TGTGCCAGCAGCTTAGATGGCGGGAGATCAGATACGCAGTATTTT. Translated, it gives CASSLDGGRSDTQYF.